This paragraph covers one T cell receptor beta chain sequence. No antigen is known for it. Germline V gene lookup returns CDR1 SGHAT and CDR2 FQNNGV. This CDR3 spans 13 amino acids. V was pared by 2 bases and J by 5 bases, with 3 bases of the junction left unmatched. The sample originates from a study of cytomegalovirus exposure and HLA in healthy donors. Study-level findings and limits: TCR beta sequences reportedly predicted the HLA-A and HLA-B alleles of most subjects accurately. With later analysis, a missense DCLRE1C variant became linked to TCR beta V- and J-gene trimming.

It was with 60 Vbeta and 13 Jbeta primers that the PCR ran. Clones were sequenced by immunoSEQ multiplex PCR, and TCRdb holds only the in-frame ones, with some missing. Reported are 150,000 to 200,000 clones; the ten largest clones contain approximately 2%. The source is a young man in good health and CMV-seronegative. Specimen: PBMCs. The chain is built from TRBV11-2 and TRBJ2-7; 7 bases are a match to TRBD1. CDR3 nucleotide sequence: TGTGCCAGCAGCTTACTCGGACAGGACGAGCAGTACTTC. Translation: CASSLLGQDEQYF.